A selection of T cell receptor beta chains follows, all from one sample in a study of OX40 agonist ivuxolimab in advanced cancers. Measured with immunoSEQ multiplex PCR; TCRdb has only the in-frame clones, and not every one. The sample includes tens of thousands of clones, roughly 82% of them seen just once. The sample consisted of CD4+ or CD8+ T cells sorted from blood, taken in a trial of the OX40 agonist ivuxolimab. These receptors were taken from an adult with an advanced solid tumor such as melanoma, head and neck, liver or kidney cancer. Each CDR3 is given with its conserved first and last residue. A D gene is named only where the DNA matches it firmly. Rows give clone size only sometimes, using once, few, many, or a class for an expanded clone.

v_call	d_call	clone_size	j_call	cdr3_nt	cdr3_aa
TRBV13	NA	NA	TRBJ2-3	TGTGCCAGCAGCGCGACGGGGGCGGATACGCAGTATTTT	CASSATGADTQYF
TRBV4-3	NA	NA	TRBJ2-5	TGCGCCAGCAGCCAAGGCCGGTTGATTGTGGAGACCCAGTACTTC	CASSQGRLIVETQYF
TRBV14	TRBD1	NA	TRBJ2-7	TGTGCCAGCAGCTCCGGGACAGCCTACGAGCAGTACTTC	CASSSGTAYEQYF
TRBV5-1	NA	NA	TRBJ1-6	TGCGCCAGCAGCTCAACCCCAGGGGCTAATAATTCACCCCTCCACTTT	CASSSTPGANNSPLHF
TRBV7-2	TRBD1	medium-sized	TRBJ1-6	TGTGCCAGCAGCTTGGACAGGGACAAAAGAAATTCACCCCTCCACTTT	CASSLDRDKRNSPLHF
TRBV7-2	NA	NA	TRBJ2-2	TGTGCCAGCAGCTTAGGAGCCTCAGGGGGGGTTCGTCCCGGGGAGCTGTTTTTT	CASSLGASGGVRPGELFF
TRBV2	NA	NA	TRBJ2-5	TGTGCCAGCAGTGAAGGGATGGGAGAGACCCAGTACTTC	CASSEGMGETQYF
TRBV2	TRBD1	NA	TRBJ1-2	TGTGCCAGCTCCCTATCGACAGGGCGTAACTATGGCTACACCTTC	CASSLSTGRNYGYTF
TRBV11-1	TRBD2	NA	TRBJ2-5	TGTGCCAGCAGCTTGGGACTAGCGGGGGGTTCGGGCCAGTACTTC	CASSLGLAGGSGQYF
TRBV7-2	NA	NA	TRBJ1-1	TGTGCCAGCAGCTCACAGGGTTGGAGGTCTGAAGCTTTCTTT	CASSSQGWRSEAFF
TRBV2	NA	few	TRBJ2-7	TGTGCCAGCAGCTACGACTACGAGCAGTACTTC	CASSYDYEQYF
TRBV9	NA	NA	TRBJ1-1	TGTGCCAGCAAGGGGGAACTGAACACTGAAGCTTTCTTT	CASKGELNTEAFF
TRBV5-5	NA	NA	TRBJ2-5	TGTGCCAGCAGCACCACCGGACATCAAGAGACCCAGTACTTC	CASSTTGHQETQYF
TRBV4-3	NA	NA	TRBJ2-7	TGCGCCAGCAGCCAAGGGAACGACCACGAGCAGTACTTC	CASSQGNDHEQYF
TRBV10-3	NA	once	TRBJ2-7	TGTGCCATCAAGGGCTCGGGGAACGACGAGCAGTACTTC	CAIKGSGNDEQYF
TRBV5-1	NA	NA	TRBJ1-1	TGCGCCAGCAGCTTGGACAGGGCAAACACTGAAGCTTTCTTT	CASSLDRANTEAFF
TRBV7-9	NA	NA	TRBJ1-5	TGTGCCAGCAGCTTAGCGGATAATCAGCCCCAGCATTTT	CASSLADNQPQHF
TRBV19	NA	NA	TRBJ1-2	TGTGCCAGTAGTGCCTCCGGGACACAGAAACTCTATGGCTACACCTTC	CASSASGTQKLYGYTF
TRBV13	NA	NA	TRBJ2-2	TGTGCCAGCAGCATCCGGGACGCCGGGGAGCTGTTTTTT	CASSIRDAGELFF
TRBV5-1	NA	NA	TRBJ1-2	TGCGCCAGCAGCTTGGCAGGAGTAGGAGATGGCTACACCTTC	CASSLAGVGDGYTF
TRBV6-5	NA	NA	TRBJ2-4	TGTGCCAGCAGCCGGGACGACAGAAACATTCAGTACTTC	CASSRDDRNIQYF
TRBV5-4	NA	NA	TRBJ1-2	TGTGCCAGCAGCTTTGCCAGGAGGCAGAATGGCTACACCTTC	CASSFARRQNGYTF
TRBV7-7	NA	NA	TRBJ2-5	TGTGCTAGCAGCTCATCCCAGCCAGAGACCCAGTACTTC	CASSSSQPETQYF
TRBV20-1	NA	NA	TRBJ1-1	TGCAGTGCTAGGTATGGGGGTAAAGCTTTCTTT	CSARYGGKAFF
TRBV7-2	NA	NA	TRBJ1-4	TGTGCCAGCAGCTTCGTTTTTGAAAAACTGTTTTTT	CASSFVFEKLFF
TRBV19	NA	NA	TRBJ1-2	TGTGCCAGTAGTCGAAATAACTATGGCTACACCTTC	CASSRNNYGYTF
TRBV5-1	NA	NA	TRBJ2-4	TGCGCCAGCAGGGACCCGGGGGGCCCCAACATTCAGTACTTC	CASRDPGGPNIQYF
TRBV5-4	NA	NA	TRBJ1-1	TGTGCCAGCAGCTTGCTGGGGCACGATAACACTGAAGCTTTCTTT	CASSLLGHDNTEAFF
TRBV5-8	TRBD1	few	TRBJ2-2	TGTGCCAGCAGCGTGGGGTCAGGGGGCCGCACCGGGGAGCTGTTTTTT	CASSVGSGGRTGELFF
TRBV5-8	NA	NA	TRBJ2-2	TGTGCCAGCAGCTTCGACAGCTACACCGGGGAGCTGTTTTTT	CASSFDSYTGELFF
TRBV6-5	TRBD1	NA	TRBJ2-5	TGTGCCAGCAGTTACTCCGACAGGGGGGGAGGAGAGACCCAGTACTTC	CASSYSDRGGGETQYF
TRBV5-4	TRBD1	NA	TRBJ1-5	TGTGCCAGCAGCTTGGGGGGACAGGGCAATCAGCCCCAGCATTTT	CASSLGGQGNQPQHF
TRBV4-3	TRBD2	NA	TRBJ2-5	TGCGCCAGCAGCCAAGGCGGGGAGGGAGAGACCCAGTACTTC	CASSQGGEGETQYF
TRBV19	NA	NA	TRBJ1-2	TGTGCCAGTAAGGAGACAAACTTTAACTATGGCTACACCTTC	CASKETNFNYGYTF
TRBV7-2	NA	NA	TRBJ2-1	TGTGCCAGCAGCCCTACCAGGGGGGACAATGAGCAGTTCTTC	CASSPTRGDNEQFF
TRBV14	NA	NA	TRBJ1-2	TGTGCCAGCAGCCAGCGGGAGTACCTAGGGGGCTACACCTTC	CASSQREYLGGYTF
TRBV9	TRBD1	once	TRBJ2-1	TGTGCCAGCAGCCCAGAGGGACAGGGGCTGGGTGAGCAGTTCTTC	CASSPEGQGLGEQFF
TRBV4-3	NA	once	TRBJ1-2	TGCGCCAGCAGCCATGGGACCATAGGGGCAGCGACTAACTATGGCTACACCTTC	CASSHGTIGAATNYGYTF
TRBV7-9	NA	NA	TRBJ1-3	TGTGCCAGCAGCTCCTCCAGTCTAAACACCATATATTTT	CASSSSSLNTIYF
TRBV4-3	NA	NA	TRBJ1-6	TGCGCCAGCAGCCAAGAGGCCCTGGGGGGAAACGGTTCACCCCTCCACTTT	CASSQEALGGNGSPLHF
TRBV5-1	TRBD2	NA	TRBJ2-2	TGCGCCAGCAGCTTGGGAGTTAGCGGGACCGGGGAGCTGTTTTTT	CASSLGVSGTGELFF
TRBV4-1	NA	NA	TRBJ2-3	TGCGCCAGCAGCCAAGTTGCTATTAGCACAGATACGCAGTATTTT	CASSQVAISTDTQYF
TRBV7-2	NA	NA	TRBJ2-1	TGTGCCAGCAGCAGGGTGGGGAACTACAATGAGCAGTTCTTC	CASSRVGNYNEQFF
TRBV5-1	NA	NA	TRBJ2-2	TGCGCCAGCAGCTTGCAGCCTAGCCACGGGGAGCTGTTTTTT	CASSLQPSHGELFF
TRBV5-1	TRBD2	once	TRBJ2-7	TGCGCCAGCAGCCCCAGCGGGGGGCAAATCTACGAGCAGTACTTC	CASSPSGGQIYEQYF
TRBV7-9	TRBD2	NA	TRBJ2-2	TGTGCCAGCAGCTTATTAGCGGGGGGCACCGGGGAGCTGTTTTTT	CASSLLAGGTGELFF